This paragraph covers one T cell receptor (beta chain) sequence. Its antigen is still unknown. The sample comes from a study of cytomegalovirus exposure and HLA in healthy donors. PCR amplification relied on 60 Vbeta primers (plus 13 Jbeta primers). This table comes from immunoSEQ multiplex PCR, and its TCRdb copy is limited to in-frame clones, with some not included. The sample shows some 140,000 clones, more than 70% of them seen only once. CDR1 and CDR2 from the germline V gene are MGHDK and SYGVNS. V was pared by 3 bases and J by 0 bases, with 2 bases of the junction left unmatched. This CDR3 contains 15 residues. Study outcomes and limitations: Fewer N-insertions (relative to the roughly 700-donor mean) were reportedly seen in an Asian-associated ancestry cluster in a later analysis. With later analysis, a missense DCLRE1C variant became linked to TCR beta V- and J-gene trimming.

This chain links TRBV25-1 with TRBJ2-1; 7 bases line up with TRBD2. The receptor was derived from a middle-aged woman in good health and CMV-seropositive. Sequences were obtained from PBMCs. The CDR3 DNA reads TGTGCCAGCAGTGAGTGGGGGGGCTCCTACAATGAGCAGTTCTTC. The encoded protein is CASSEWGGSYNEQFF.